The sequence of this T cell receptor beta chain was determined in a study of OX40 agonist ivuxolimab in advanced cancers. Study at large: Those treated in dose escalation had hepatocellular carcinoma, melanoma, renal cell cancer or head and neck cancer. Study-level results: At 0.1 to 3.0 mg/kg, CD4+ and CD8+ blood T cells expanded clonally by week 6.

Generated by immunoSEQ multiplex PCR, the TCRdb table keeps only in-frame clones and is missing some. The sample includes some 79,000 clones, 80% to 95% of them seen just once. This CDR3 contains 13 residues. Per germline, CDR1 MNHEY and CDR2 SMNVEV (reference sequence). V dropped 2 bases and J dropped 8 bases, with 12 bases sitting between them. As regards this clone: Its antigen is unknown.

The V and J genes are TRBV27 and TRBJ1-1; tentatively, D is TRBD1 (5 bases). This clonotype originated in an adult with an advanced solid tumor such as melanoma, head and neck, liver or kidney cancer. The sample consisted of CD4+ or CD8+ T cells sorted from blood, taken in a trial of the OX40 agonist ivuxolimab. CDR3 sequence (DNA): TGTGCCAGCAGTTTAAATGGGGGAGCCGAAGCTTTCTTT. It encodes CASSLNGGAEAFF.